These 11 T cell receptor beta chains originate from one sample sequenced in a study of cytomegalovirus exposure and HLA in healthy donors. Sequenced by immunoSEQ multiplex PCR; TCRdb stores in-frame clones only, minus some. Of 100,000 to 150,000 clones in the sample, more than 70% are singletons; the top ten hold approximately 1.5%. The sample comprised PBMCs. These receptors were taken from a man aged 25 to 45 in good health and CMV-seronegative.

The rearrangement links TRBV5-1 to TRBJ2-1; tentatively, D is TRBD2 (5 bases). The CDR3 sequence is 14 residues long. Between the trimmed V and J ends, which lost 7 bases and 0 bases, there was a span of 11 bases. Germline V lookup: CDR1 SGHRS, CDR2 YFSETQ. CDR3 nucleotides: TGCGCCAGCCGACTATCTCTCTCCTACAATGAGCAGTTCTTC. It yields the protein CASRLSLSYNEQFF.

This clone showed up just once. The J gene is TRBJ2-1, the V gene TRBV7-8; 8 nucleotides line up with TRBD2. CDR1 is SGHVS and CDR2 is FQNEAQ in the germline V gene. The CDR3 length is 16 residues. The V and J ends lost 3 bases and 5 bases, in that order; junction bases with no gene match: 9. This CDR3 reads CASSLFTSGAHNEQFF. CDR3 DNA: TGTGCCAGCAGCTTGTTTACTAGCGGAGCCCACAATGAGCAGTTCTTC. Using reference TRBV7-8 and TRBJ2-1 for the parts outside the CDR3, the full variable domain is GAGVSQSPRYKVAKRGQDVALRCDPISGHVSLFWYQQALGQGPEFLTYFQNEAQLDKSGLPSDRFFAERPEGSVSTLKIQRTQQEDSAVYLCASSLFTSGAHNEQFFGPGTRLTVL.

The chain links TRBV30 to TRBJ1-5; a possible D gene is TRBD1 (6 bases). The CDR3 is 14 amino acids. The ends were cut back, 2 bases at V and 5 bases at J, with 13 bases in the middle. CDR1 and CDR2 (germline): GTSNPN, SVGIG (reference sequence). CDR3 sequence: CAWSLSSGDQPQHF. The CDR3 coding sequence is TGTGCCTGGAGTCTCTCCTCAGGGGATCAGCCCCAGCATTTT.

In this sample, this clone turned up a few times. The chain links TRBV30 to TRBJ2-2; 8 bases align to TRBD1. The CDR3 loop spans 15 amino acids. V lost 2 bases and J lost 5; bases outside the gene matches: 7. Germline V gene data show CDR1 as GTSNPN and CDR2 as SVGIG (reference sequence). CDR3 coding DNA: TGTGCCTGGAGTCATGGACAGGGTAGGACCGGGGAGCTGTTTTTT. It translates to CAWSHGQGRTGELFF.

V usage is TRBV21-1 and J usage is TRBJ2-4; the tabulated D call, TRBD2, remains unverified against the DNA. TRBV21-1 is recorded as a pseudogene. The CDR3 consists of 16 residues. The CDR3 sequence: CASSKRTSGTKNIQYF. The CDR3 nucleotides read TGTGCCAGCAGCAAAAGGACTAGCGGTACCAAAAACATTCAGTACTTC.

The rearrangement uses TRBV29-1 and TRBJ2-1, with 8 bases aligning to TRBD2. The CDR3 is made up of 12 amino acids. V lost 4 bases, J lost 10 bases, and 6 bases stayed unmatched. Per germline, CDR1 SQVTM and CDR2 ANQGSEA. CDR3 sequence (DNA): TGCAGCGTTGCCGGATTAGCGGGGGAGCAGTTCTTC. Translating it yields CSVAGLAGEQFF.

This clone has just one count. The chain joins TRBV5-1 to TRBJ2-2, with D possibly TRBD1 on 5 matching bases. The V gene's germline CDR1 is SGHRS and CDR2 YFSETQ. The CDR3 sequence is 14 residues long. Trimming took 7 bases from V and 7 from J, leaving 17 bases between them. The CDR3 region has the DNA TGCGCCAGCGGCAGGGCAGAATCAAACGGGGAGCTGTTTTTT. Its translation: CASGRAESNGELFF.

CDR3 in amino acids: CASSPQRGRYNEQFF. The CDR3 DNA follows: TGTGCCAGCAGCCCACAGCGGGGCCGATACAATGAGCAGTTCTTC. V gene TRBV7-2 combines with J gene TRBJ2-1, with TRBD2 matching 7 bases. V dropped 5 bases and J dropped 4; count of bases not matched to a gene: 8. The V gene's germline CDR1 is SGHTA and CDR2 FQGNSA. The CDR3 totals 15 residues.

This clone was seen a few times. The gene calls are TRBV29-1 and TRBJ2-1; TRBD2 aligns across 13 bases. This CDR3 contains 15 residues. Trimming removed 8 bases from V and 10 bases from J; junction bases left unmatched: 14. Germline values: CDR1 SQVTM, CDR2 ANQGSEA. The DNA for the CDR3 is TGCAGCCAAGAAAGGGGGACTAGCGGGGCTGCAGAGCAGTTCTTC. The encoded protein is CSQERGTSGAAEQFF.

This chain connects TRBV11-2 to TRBJ1-2; D uncertain. The CDR3 runs to 13 residues. Trimming removed 4 bases at V and 5 bases at J, with 11 bases between. Germline CDR1 is SGHAT and CDR2 is FQNNGV. CDR3 in amino acids: CASSSLREYGYTF. The CDR3 region has the DNA TGTGCCAGCAGCTCACTGAGGGAATATGGCTACACCTTC. Full variable domain (rest looked up from reference TRBV11-2 and TRBJ1-2): EAGVAQSPRYKIIEKRQSVAFWCNPISGHATLYWYQQILGQGPKLLIQFQNNGVVDDSQLPKDRFSAERLKGVDSTLKIQPAKLEDSAVYLCASSSLREYGYTFGSGTRLTVV.

This chain joins TRBV15 and TRBJ2-7; possibly TRBD2 for D (6 bases). CDR1 and CDR2 from the germline V gene are LNHNV and YYDKDF (reference sequence). This CDR3 region has 14 residues. The ends were cut back, 3 bases at V and 2 bases at J, with 11 bases in the middle. CDR3 nucleotides: TGTGCCACCAGCAGCAGGACTACCGCCTACGAGCAGTACTTC. Encoded protein: CATSSRTTAYEQYF.